This record covers a single TCR beta chain. Its antigen is currently unknown. This sample is part of a study of T cell repertoires in cytomegalovirus infection. Study-level background: Public signatures in TCR beta pointed to CMV infection and matching HLA type. Notes on the study in general: People with CMV and the relevant HLA were identified by cumulative public TCR beta family frequency. Dominating the ex vivo response were HLA-C-restricted CMV-specific TCR beta clonotypes.

TCRdb used MiXCR to reprocess the reads, holding one entry per CDR3 protein. The sample has 200,000 or so distinct CDR3 sequences, 15% to 20% seen once. V lost 6 bases to trimming and J lost 4 bases; unmatched junction nucleotides: 12. CDR1 and CDR2 from the germline V gene are KGHSH and LQKENI. The CDR3 has 16 amino acids. This receptor was obtained from a human donor in good health (CMV status not recorded). Some clones in this sample may be carry-over from other donors' samples. The chain combines TRBV18 with TRBJ1-5; 7 nucleotides match TRBD1. The specimen was PBMCs. This CDR3 reads CASSLGTAELNQPQHF. CDR3 nucleotides: TGTGCCAGCTCCCTCGGGACAGCCGAATTAAATCAGCCCCAGCATTTT.